Listed below are T cell receptor beta chains from one sample, sequenced in a study of blood T cells in healthy people across ages. TCRdb reanalysed the 5' RACE reads using MiXCR and keeps one entry per CDR3 protein. The sample contains 700,000 to 800,000 distinct CDR3 sequences, roughly 47% of which appear only once. The sequenced sample was blood. Source of these receptors: a woman in her sixties in good health. The CDR3 runs from the conserved cysteine through the conserved F or W. D genes are given only for firm matches. Clone size, where shown, is once, few, many, or a class for clones that have expanded.

V: TRBV2; D: NA; size: many; J: TRBJ2-5; CDR3: CASSPGTQQETQYF; DNA: TGTGCCAGCAGTCCCGGGACACAACAAGAGACCCAGTACTTC
V: TRBV7-2; D: TRBD1; size: NA; J: TRBJ2-3; CDR3: CASSIEGTGGRDTQYF; DNA: TGTGCCAGCAGCATAGAAGGGACAGGGGGCAGGGATACGCAGTATTTT
V: TRBV3-1; D: NA; size: NA; J: TRBJ2-3; CDR3: CASSRDPLTDTQYF; DNA: TGTGCCAGCAGCCGAGATCCTTTGACAGATACGCAGTATTTT
V: TRBV5-5; D: TRBD2; size: many; J: TRBJ2-1; CDR3: CASTQLAGAVYNEQFF; DNA: TGTGCCAGCACCCAACTGGCGGGAGCGGTGTACAATGAGCAGTTCTTC
V: TRBV9; D: NA; size: many; J: TRBJ2-3; CDR3: CASGDTQYF; DNA: TGTGCCAGCGGGGATACGCAGTATTTT
V: TRBV5-1; D: NA; size: NA; J: TRBJ2-1; CDR3: CASSLGGIGPYNEQFF; DNA: TGCGCCAGCAGCTTGGGGGGGATCGGTCCCTACAATGAGCAGTTCTTC
V: TRBV5-1; D: TRBD1; size: few; J: TRBJ2-7; CDR3: CASSLQGAEGYEQYF; DNA: TGCGCCAGCAGCCTACAGGGGGCAGAGGGGTACGAGCAGTACTTC
V: TRBV5-1; D: TRBD1; size: few; J: TRBJ1-2; CDR3: CASSSPSGTGGALWYGYTF; DNA: TGCGCCAGCAGCTCCCCCTCCGGGACAGGGGGCGCGTTATGGTATGGCTACACCTTC
V: TRBV30; D: NA; size: few; J: TRBJ1-2; CDR3: CAWTGGGSNYGYTF; DNA: TGTGCCTGGACCGGAGGTGGATCGAACTATGGCTACACCTTC
V: TRBV6-1; D: TRBD1; size: NA; J: TRBJ1-2; CDR3: CASTQDRGLPGYGCTF; DNA: TGTGCCAGCACCCAAGACAGGGGCCTACCTGGCTATGGCTGCACCTTC
V: TRBV4-3; D: NA; size: few; J: TRBJ2-7; CDR3: CASSQVARGDEQYF; DNA: TGCGCCAGCAGCCAAGTAGCCAGGGGAGACGAGCAGTACTTC
V: TRBV3-1; D: NA; size: many; J: TRBJ2-1; CDR3: CASSQQGTEAYNEQFF; DNA: TGTGCCAGCAGCCAACAGGGGACTGAGGCCTACAATGAGCAGTTCTTC
V: TRBV12-3/TRBV12-4; D: TRBD2; size: few; J: TRBJ2-1; CDR3: CASSLTSGGLNEQFF; DNA: TGTGCCAGCAGTTTGACTAGCGGGGGGCTCAATGAGCAGTTCTTC
V: TRBV6-5; D: NA; size: NA; J: TRBJ1-1; CDR3: CASRDLPAGEAFF; DNA: TGTGCCAGCAGAGACCTCCCGGCCGGGGAGGCTTTCTTT
V: TRBV7-9; D: NA; size: NA; J: TRBJ2-1; CDR3: CASSSGGARFVNEQFF; DNA: TGTGCCAGCAGTTCAGGGGGGGCTCGATTTGTCAATGAGCAGTTCTTC
V: TRBV3-1; D: TRBD1; size: few; J: TRBJ2-7; CDR3: CASTRQGTFDEQYF; DNA: TGTGCCAGCACCCGACAGGGGACCTTTGACGAGCAGTACTTC
V: TRBV25-1; D: TRBD2; size: few; J: TRBJ2-1; CDR3: CASKSRTSGGYNEQFF; DNA: TGTGCCAGCAAATCTCGGACTAGCGGGGGCTACAATGAGCAGTTCTTC
V: TRBV7-6; D: TRBD2; size: many; J: TRBJ2-3; CDR3: CASSLAGTSGYTDTQYF; DNA: TGTGCCAGCAGCTTGGCCGGGACTAGCGGCTACACAGATACGCAGTATTTT
V: TRBV7-9; D: NA; size: few; J: TRBJ2-1; CDR3: CASSFDTYNEQFF; DNA: TGCGCCAGCAGCTTTGACACCTACAATGAGCAGTTCTTC
V: TRBV11-1; D: TRBD1; size: few; J: TRBJ1-2; CDR3: CASRRHQGGGYTF; DNA: TGTGCCAGCAGACGCCACCAGGGGGGAGGCTACACCTTC
V: TRBV14; D: NA; size: NA; J: TRBJ2-7; CDR3: CASSQVSGPNNEQYF; DNA: TGTGCCAGCAGCCAAGTAAGCGGGCCAAACAATGAGCAGTACTTC
V: TRBV29-1; D: NA; size: few; J: TRBJ2-3; CDR3: CSVAIYGDTQYF; DNA: TGCAGCGTTGCAATATACGGAGATACGCAGTATTTT
V: TRBV18; D: NA; size: few; J: TRBJ2-7; CDR3: CASSLSQESEQYF; DNA: TGTGCCAGCTCACTCTCTCAAGAAAGCGAGCAGTACTTC
V: TRBV7-2; D: NA; size: few; J: TRBJ2-7; CDR3: CASSLAPAMDEQYF; DNA: TGTGCCAGCAGCTTAGCTCCAGCGATGGATGAGCAGTACTTC
V: TRBV27; D: TRBD2; size: few; J: TRBJ2-1; CDR3: CASSKLAGLTDEQFF; DNA: TGTGCCAGCAGTAAACTAGCGGGGCTTACGGATGAGCAGTTCTTC
V: TRBV6-5; D: TRBD2; size: few; J: TRBJ2-1; CDR3: CASTLRASGSDEQFF; DNA: TGTGCCAGCACCCTAAGGGCTAGCGGGAGCGATGAGCAGTTCTTC
V: TRBV5-1; D: TRBD2; size: NA; J: TRBJ2-7; CDR3: CASSRAKYSGGIYEQYF; DNA: TGCGCCAGCAGCCGGGCAAAGTATAGCGGGGGAATCTACGAGCAGTACTTC
V: TRBV6-2/TRBV6-3; D: TRBD2; size: many; J: TRBJ2-7; CDR3: CASRRLAGLYEQYF; DNA: TGTGCCAGCAGACGACTAGCGGGGCTCTACGAGCAGTACTTC
V: TRBV7-3; D: NA; size: few; J: TRBJ1-2; CDR3: CASSLSQGSDGYTF; DNA: TGTGCCAGCAGCTTAAGTCAGGGGTCTGATGGCTACACCTTC
V: TRBV18; D: NA; size: NA; J: TRBJ2-1; CDR3: CASSPTENNEQFF; DNA: TGTGCCAGCTCCCCCACAGAAAACAATGAGCAGTTCTTC
V: TRBV3-1; D: TRBD1; size: once; J: TRBJ2-3; CDR3: CASRWTGDSDTQYF; DNA: TGTGCCAGCAGGTGGACAGGGGATTCAGATACGCAGTATTTT
V: TRBV9; D: NA; size: NA; J: TRBJ1-4; CDR3: CASSVGGANEKLFF; DNA: TGTGCCAGCAGCGTAGGGGGGGCGAATGAAAAACTGTTTTTT
V: TRBV7-2; D: TRBD2; size: few; J: TRBJ2-7; CDR3: CASSPTLQGGIYEQYF; DNA: TGTGCCAGCAGCCCTACCCTTCAGGGAGGGATCTACGAGCAGTACTTC
V: TRBV28; D: NA; size: NA; J: TRBJ2-5; CDR3: CASSIPGVRETQYF; DNA: TGTGCCAGCAGTATTCCAGGGGTTCGAGAGACCCAGTACTTC
V: TRBV29-1; D: NA; size: NA; J: TRBJ1-4; CDR3: CSVAEERNEKLFF; DNA: TGCAGCGTTGCGGAGGAGCGAAATGAAAAACTGTTTTTT
V: TRBV15; D: NA; size: NA; J: TRBJ2-3; CDR3: CATSRDTGPPIDTQYF; DNA: TGTGCCACCAGCAGAGATACAGGGCCTCCCATAGATACGCAGTATTTT
V: TRBV5-1; D: NA; size: NA; J: TRBJ2-3; CDR3: CASSLGGFSTDTQYF; DNA: TGCGCCAGCAGCTTGGGGGGATTTAGCACAGATACGCAGTATTTT
V: TRBV12-3/TRBV12-4; D: TRBD2; size: NA; J: TRBJ2-1; CDR3: CASRLSGSRNEQFF; DNA: TGTGCCAGCAGGTTGAGCGGGAGTAGAAATGAGCAGTTCTTC
V: TRBV20-1; D: NA; size: NA; J: TRBJ2-5; CDR3: CSAPAGEKGSYGQYF; DNA: TGCAGTGCTCCGGCCGGAGAAAAGGGCTCCTACGGGCAGTACTTC
V: TRBV20-1; D: NA; size: few; J: TRBJ1-3; CDR3: CSAKPSGYSGNTIYF; DNA: TGCAGTGCCAAGCCGTCAGGGTACTCTGGAAACACCATATATTTT
V: TRBV4-3; D: NA; size: NA; J: TRBJ2-5; CDR3: CASSPRRKETQYF; DNA: TGCGCCAGCAGTCCAAGAAGGAAGGAGACCCAGTACTTC
V: TRBV27; D: NA; size: NA; J: TRBJ2-6; CDR3: CASSGPGCASGANVLTF; DNA: TGTGCCAGCAGTGGTCCAGGGTGCGCCTCTGGGGCCAACGTCCTGACTTTC
V: TRBV5-1; D: NA; size: few; J: TRBJ2-3; CDR3: CASSPSTQIDTQYF; DNA: TGCGCCAGCAGCCCTTCGACCCAGATAGATACGCAGTATTTT
V: TRBV20-1; D: NA; size: many; J: TRBJ2-7; CDR3: CSAATGKGAYEQYF; DNA: TGCAGTGCCGCAACAGGGAAAGGGGCTTACGAGCAGTACTTC
V: TRBV7-2; D: TRBD1; size: NA; J: TRBJ1-5; CDR3: CASSLQTGHSNQPQHF; DNA: TGTGCCAGCAGCTTACAGACAGGGCATAGCAATCAGCCCCAGCATTTT
V: TRBV29-1; D: NA; size: few; J: TRBJ1-2; CDR3: CSVNDGGYGYTF; DNA: TGCAGCGTTAACGACGGCGGCTATGGCTACACCTTC
V: TRBV5-6; D: TRBD1; size: NA; J: TRBJ2-6; CDR3: CASNWGQIYGANVLTF; DNA: TGTGCCAGCAACTGGGGACAGATTTATGGGGCCAACGTCCTGACTTTC
V: TRBV27; D: TRBD1; size: NA; J: TRBJ1-1; CDR3: CASSLFGPGQGRGRNTEAFF; DNA: TGTGCCAGCAGTTTATTCGGTCCGGGACAGGGAAGGGGACGTAACACTGAAGCTTTCTTT
V: TRBV20-1; D: NA; size: few; J: TRBJ1-2; CDR3: CSARVGGDYGYTF; DNA: TGCAGTGCGAGGGTTGGCGGGGACTATGGCTACACCTTC
V: TRBV7-2; D: TRBD2; size: NA; J: TRBJ2-1; CDR3: CASTDPAGADNEQFF; DNA: TGTGCCAGCACCGATCCAGCGGGGGCGGACAATGAGCAGTTCTTC
V: TRBV20-1; D: TRBD2; size: NA; J: TRBJ2-2; CDR3: CSARGLAGQNTGELFF; DNA: TGCAGTGCTAGGGGACTAGCGGGGCAGAACACCGGGGAGCTGTTTTTT
V: TRBV6-2/TRBV6-3; D: NA; size: many; J: TRBJ2-1; CDR3: CASSLLTGPSSYNEQFF; DNA: TGTGCCAGCAGCCTTCTTACCGGGCCCAGCTCCTACAATGAGCAGTTCTTC
V: TRBV5-1; D: NA; size: NA; J: TRBJ2-7; CDR3: CASSLGDNNEQYF; DNA: TGCGCCAGCAGCTTGGGGGACAACAACGAGCAGTACTTC
V: TRBV12-3/TRBV12-4; D: TRBD2; size: few; J: TRBJ2-5; CDR3: CASSAGTSTSGETQYF; DNA: TGTGCCAGCAGTGCCGGGACTAGCACCTCGGGAGAGACCCAGTACTTC
V: TRBV4-1; D: TRBD2; size: many; J: TRBJ2-3; CDR3: CASSQEGLAGGEDTQYF; DNA: TGCGCCAGCAGCCAAGAAGGTCTAGCGGGGGGCGAGGATACGCAGTATTTT
V: TRBV24-1; D: TRBD2; size: once; J: TRBJ2-7; CDR3: CATSEGGGGQGYEQYF; DNA: TGTGCCACCAGTGAGGGTGGGGGAGGGCAAGGCTACGAGCAGTACTTC
V: TRBV7-2; D: NA; size: few; J: TRBJ2-1; CDR3: CASSALAGQGNEQFF; DNA: TGTGCCAGCAGCGCCCTAGCGGGACAGGGGAATGAGCAGTTCTTC
V: TRBV6-6; D: TRBD1; size: few; J: TRBJ1-1; CDR3: CASSNPGQGATEAFF; DNA: TGTGCCAGCAGTAACCCGGGACAGGGGGCCACTGAAGCTTTCTTT